Each of the 29 T cell receptor beta chains below was sequenced from the same sample in a study of naive and memory T cell subsets. An equimolar mix of two oligonucleotides served as the beta constant-region primer for TRBC1 and TRBC2. Four rounds of PCR amplified the ligated cDNA using nested alpha and beta constant-region primers plus SP2. One entry per CDR3 protein results from TCRdb running MiXCR on the UMI-ligation and nested PCR reads. The sample yields some 3,000 distinct CDR3 sequences, around 4.9% seen once. Material: CD4+ TEMRA cells from blood. The subset was: effector memory re-expressing CD45RA, CD45RA+ CD27-. The receptors were sampled from a human donor in good health.

This clonotype was picked up many times. CDR3: CSVASGSGAYNEQFF. CDR3 DNA sequence: TGCAGTGTGGCTAGCGGGAGCGGGGCCTACAATGAGCAGTTCTTC. V gene TRBV20-1 combines with J gene TRBJ2-1, with 10 nucleotides matching TRBD2. This CDR3 is built from 15 residues. Germline lookup yields CDR1 DFQATT and CDR2 SNEGSKA (reference sequence). V dropped 7 bases and J dropped 2; count of bases not matched to a gene: 8.

This clonotype is termed medium-sized. The V call is TRBV30, the J call TRBJ2-1; 7 nucleotides line up with TRBD2. The length of the CDR3 is 14 residues. Germline loops: CDR1 GTSNPN, CDR2 SVGIG (reference sequence). Trimming cost V 4 bases and J 7 bases; bases outside gene matches: 10. CDR3: CAWIGLGRGNEQFF. In DNA form, the CDR3 reads TGTGCCTGGATAGGACTAGGGAGAGGGAATGAGCAGTTCTTC.

Within the sample, this clonotype is medium-sized. The J gene is TRBJ2-7, the V gene TRBV7-8; 10 nucleotides match TRBD1. This CDR3 comprises 16 residues. J lost 0 bases, V lost 4 bases, and 6 bases had no gene match. Germline V gives CDR1 SGHVS, CDR2 FQNEAQ. CDR3 coding DNA: TGTGCCAGCAGCTCCCGGGACAGGGGTCTCTCCTACGAGCAGTACTTC. Translated, it gives CASSSRDRGLSYEQYF.

V usage is TRBV6-1 and J usage is TRBJ1-1; TRBD1 might be the D (6 bases). Germline values: CDR1 MNHNS, CDR2 SASEGT. The CDR3 contains 14 residues. Deletions cut 7 bases from V and 0 bases from J, with 12 bases between. The CDR3 reads CASNRDGLNTEAFF. CDR3 nucleotides: TGTGCCAGCAACAGGGACGGTTTGAACACTGAAGCTTTCTTT.

This clonotype is medium-sized by share. The chain is built from TRBV18 and TRBJ2-3, with 7 bases lining up with TRBD2. Germline V lookup: CDR1 KGHSH, CDR2 LQKENI. The CDR3 consists of 15 residues. Trimming at V came to 2 bases and at J to 2 bases, leaving 4 bases not matched to a gene. In nucleotides, the CDR3 is TGTGCCAGCTCACCAGGCGGGAGCTACACAGATACGCAGTATTTT. Residues: CASSPGGSYTDTQYF.

V and J are TRBV20-1 and TRBJ2-7; 8 bases are shared with TRBD2. After removal of 5 bases from V and 0 bases from J, the junction contained 6 bases not matched to a gene. Germline CDR1 reads DFQATT; CDR2 reads SNEGSKA (reference sequence). This CDR3 is 14 amino acids long. CDR3 bases: TGCAGTGCTGAGAGACTAGCGAGCTCCTACGAGCAGTACTTC. This translates into CSAERLASSYEQYF.

This clonotype has ten or more counts. This chain connects TRBV3-1 to TRBJ1-6; D call uncertain. V lost 3 bases and J lost 5, with 8 bases in between. This CDR3 has 14 amino acids. Germline V lookup: CDR1 LGHDT, CDR2 YNNKEL (reference sequence). CDR3 amino acids: CASSHQSNNSPLHF. The CDR3 DNA reads TGTGCCAGCAGCCATCAGAGTAATAATTCACCCCTCCACTTT.

This clonotype was seen at least ten times. V usage is TRBV28 and J usage is TRBJ1-3, with D uncertain. V was trimmed by 1 base and J by 4 bases, leaving 8 bases between them. This CDR3 spans 14 amino acids. Germline CDR1 MDHEN, CDR2 SYDVKM. The CDR3 nucleotides are TGTGCCAGCAGTTTATACGTATCGGGAAACACCATATATTTT. This sequence encodes CASSLYVSGNTIYF.

In its sample, this clonotype ranks as medium-sized. The gene calls are TRBV20-1 and TRBJ2-1; D might be TRBD2 (6 bases). The CDR3 loop spans 11 amino acids. Germline loops: CDR1 DFQATT, CDR2 SNEGSKA (reference sequence). Deletions cut 3 bases from V and 12 bases from J, with 12 bases between. The CDR3 DNA is TGCAGTGCTAGTTGGCGGGATTTGCAGTTCTTC. Protein sequence: CSASWRDLQFF.

The CDR3 coding sequence is TGTGCCAGTAGTGACCGGCAGCCCCAGCATTTT. Protein: CASSDRQPQHF. This rearrangement joins TRBV19 to TRBJ1-5; D is unresolved. Germline CDR1 is LNHDA and CDR2 is SQIVND (reference sequence). This CDR3 has 11 amino acids. Deletions cut 5 bases from V and 7 bases from J, with 6 bases between.

This clonotype was seen a handful of times. The rearrangement joins TRBV16 to TRBJ2-7; 7 nucleotides match TRBD2. This CDR3 comprises 13 residues. Germline loops: CDR1 KGHSY, CDR2 FQNENV. V gave up 4 bases and J gave up 6 bases; unmatched junction bases: 6. Here the CDR3 reads CASSLKIAGEQYF. CDR3 DNA sequence: TGTGCCAGCAGCCTAAAAATAGCGGGCGAGCAGTACTTC. Together with reference TRBV16 and TRBJ2-7, the CDR3 gives the full variable domain: GEEVAQTPKHLVRGEGQKAKLYCAPIKGHSYVFWYQQVLKNEFKFLISFQNENVFDETGMPKERFSAKCLPNSPCSLEIQATKLEDSAVYFCASSLKIAGEQYFGPGTRLTVT.

In its sample, this clonotype was seen many times. V and J are TRBV20-1 and TRBJ1-1; D might be TRBD1 (5 bases). CDR1 and CDR2 from the germline V gene are DFQATT and SNEGSKA (reference sequence). Between the trimmed V and J ends, which lost 2 bases and 0 bases, there was a span of 13 bases. CDR3 length equals 15 residues. CDR3 nucleotide sequence: TGCAGTGCTAGACCATCGGGACTGATGAACACTGAAGCTTTCTTT. It specifies CSARPSGLMNTEAFF.

This clonotype has more than one count but fewer than ten. The rearrangement uses TRBV12-5 and TRBJ2-1; 7 bases are shared with TRBD2. This CDR3 contains 15 residues. V trimming: 0 bases; J trimming: 7 bases; junction bases outside the gene matches: 6. Germline loops: CDR1 LGHNT, CDR2 FRNRAP. The CDR3 here is CASGLVKAGENEQFF. For the CDR3, the DNA is TGTGCTAGTGGTTTGGTAAAGGCGGGGGAGAATGAGCAGTTCTTC.

This clonotype was counted between two and nine times. The V and J genes are TRBV28 and TRBJ2-5, with 8 bases lining up with TRBD2. CDR1 and CDR2 (germline): MDHEN, SYDVKM. CDR3 size: 13 residues. Trimming cost V 8 bases and J 3 bases; bases outside gene matches: 5. This chain's CDR3 is CASHGRAKETQYF. DNA of the CDR3: TGTGCCAGCCACGGGAGGGCCAAAGAGACCCAGTACTTC.

This clonotype has ten or more counts. The V gene is TRBV7-8, the J gene TRBJ2-5, with 8 bases that match TRBD1. Germline loops: CDR1 SGHVS, CDR2 FQNEAQ. V was pared by 8 bases and J by 4 bases, with 12 bases of the junction left unmatched. CDR3 size: 15 residues. CDR3 DNA sequence: TGTGCCAGCTTTACACTAGGACAGGGACGAGAGACCCAGTACTTC. It yields the protein CASFTLGQGRETQYF.

This sequence joins TRBV3-1 and TRBJ1-5; D perhaps matches TRBD1 (5 bases). The CDR3 sequence is 18 residues long. The V gene lost 1 base and the J gene lost 4 bases, with 20 bases spanning the gap. Germline V gene sequence: CDR1 LGHDT, CDR2 YNNKEL (reference sequence). The CDR3 region has the DNA TGTGCCAGCAGCCAAGGCGGGAGGGGAAGATTCCGAAATCAGCCCCAGCATTTT. The encoded protein is CASSQGGRGRFRNQPQHF.

This clonotype rates as medium-sized. The rearrangement uses TRBV20-1 and TRBJ2-5; 15 nucleotides match TRBD2. After removal of 5 bases from V and 3 bases from J, the junction contained 4 bases not matched to a gene. Germline CDR1 is DFQATT and CDR2 is SNEGSKA (reference sequence). This CDR3 has 15 residues. CDR3: CSASRTSGREETQYF. In nucleotides, the CDR3 is TGCAGTGCTTCCCGGACTAGCGGGAGGGAAGAGACCCAGTACTTC.

This clonotype was seen many times. The chain combines TRBV6-5 with TRBJ2-6; D is unclear. The V and J ends lost 7 bases and 2 bases respectively, with 12 bases between them. Germline CDR1 reads MNHEY; CDR2 reads SVGAGI. The CDR3 sequence is 15 residues long. The CDR3 sequence: CASTLKPAGANVLTF. CDR3 coding DNA: TGTGCCAGCACCCTTAAACCGGCTGGGGCCAACGTCCTGACTTTC.

This clonotype ranks as medium-sized. The chain recombines TRBV20-1 with TRBJ2-3, with D perhaps TRBD1 or TRBD2 (5 bases each). Trimming left V 3 bases short and J 4 bases short, with 17 bases between. Germline values: CDR1 DFQATT, CDR2 SNEGSKA (reference sequence). There are 15 residues in the CDR3. CDR3 DNA sequence: TGCAGTGCTAGGCACCCGATCGAGGGGCCAGATACGCAGTATTTT. Its protein product is CSARHPIEGPDTQYF.

There are many counts of this clonotype. V usage is TRBV6-5 and J usage is TRBJ1-1; possibly TRBD1 for D (5 bases). The CDR3 totals 17 residues. The germline V and J ends were trimmed by 4 bases and 10 bases, with 28 bases remaining between them. Per the germline V gene, CDR1 is MNHEY and CDR2 is SVGAGI. CDR3 region: CASSSSQGFGVLRRAFF. The DNA of the CDR3 is TGTGCCAGCAGTTCTTCTCAGGGATTTGGGGTGTTGAGGCGAGCTTTCTTT.

In its sample, this clonotype was seen many times. This chain links TRBV10-2 with TRBJ1-3; D is unclear. The CDR3 covers 13 residues. Trimming pared 4 bases from V and 4 bases from J, leaving 8 bases between. Germline-derived CDR1 and CDR2 are WSHSY and SAAADI. The CDR3 region is CASSGRIGNTIYF. In DNA form, the CDR3 reads TGCGCCAGCAGTGGCAGGATCGGAAACACCATATATTTT.

This clonotype rates as medium-sized. CDR3 DNA sequence: TGTGCCAGCACCGGCGGTAGGGTTGACGGTATAGTCTGGGCGAACACTGAAGCTTTCTTT. Translated: CASTGGRVDGIVWANTEAFF. The chain employs TRBV28 and TRBJ1-1; D not certain. Per germline, CDR1 MDHEN and CDR2 SYDVKM. The CDR3 spans 20 residues. V was shortened by 7 bases and J by 1 base, with 31 bases between the two germline ends. Together with reference TRBV28 and TRBJ1-1, the CDR3 gives the full variable domain: DVKVTQSSRYLVKRTGEKVFLECVQDMDHENMFWYRQDPGLGLRLIYFSYDVKMKEKGDIPEGYSVSREKKERFSLILESASTNQTSMYLCASTGGRVDGIVWANTEAFFGQGTRLTVV.

In this sample, this clonotype turned up many times. This chain connects TRBV6-5 to TRBJ1-3; possibly TRBD1 for D (6 bases). With 0 bases removed from V and 0 bases from J, the gap between germline ends came to 12 bases. Germline V CDR1 and CDR2: MNHEY, SVGAGI. This CDR3 spans 17 amino acids. The CDR3 bases are TGTGCCAGCAGTTACTCACGTAGACAGGTCTCTGGAAACACCATATATTTT. Protein: CASSYSRRQVSGNTIYF.

This clonotype is classed as medium-sized. This chain joins TRBV20-1 and TRBJ2-7; 7 nucleotides match TRBD1. This CDR3 comprises 18 residues. With V trimmed by 1 base and J by 7 bases, 22 bases remained unmatched. Germline assignment: CDR1 DFQATT and CDR2 SNEGSKA (reference sequence). The CDR3: CSARGGQGTVHSLGEQYF. CDR3 DNA: TGCAGTGCTAGAGGAGGACAAGGGACAGTCCATAGTTTAGGGGAGCAGTACTTC.

This clonotype was counted ten times or more. This chain joins TRBV6-2 or TRBV6-3 and TRBJ2-7, with a possible D match to TRBD2 (6 bases). The CDR3 spans 12 residues. Germline V lookup: CDR1 MNHEY, CDR2 SVGEGT. Trimming shortened V by 8 bases and J by 6 bases, and 14 bases separated the two germline ends. The CDR3 spells CASGGTGREQYF. The CDR3 nucleotides read TGTGCCAGCGGAGGGACTGGTCGCGAGCAGTACTTC.

This clonotype came up a few times. V and J are TRBV12-5 and TRBJ1-2; unclear D gene. Germline lookup yields CDR1 LGHNT and CDR2 FRNRAP. The V end was cut by 3 bases, the J end by 5 bases, with 7 bases between. This CDR3 region has 12 residues. The CDR3 protein is CASGFQTYGYTF. DNA of the CDR3: TGTGCTAGTGGTTTCCAGACATATGGCTACACCTTC.

This clonotype was detected ten times or more. The chain has TRBV29-1 and TRBJ1-1; 7 nucleotides line up with TRBD1. The germline gives CDR1 SQVTM, CDR2 ANQGSEA. This CDR3 has 12 amino acids. V lost 5 bases to trimming and J lost 4 bases; unmatched junction nucleotides: 4. CDR3 in amino acids: CSVRSGGTEAFF. The CDR3 DNA reads as TGCAGCGTTCGCTCAGGGGGCACTGAAGCTTTCTTT.

This clonotype rates as medium-sized. The chain is built from TRBV7-2 and TRBJ1-1; D gene unclear. Germline V gene lookup returns CDR1 SGHTA and CDR2 FQGNSA. This CDR3 contains 14 residues. The V and J ends lost 1 base and 2 bases respectively, with 8 bases between them. The CDR3 DNA reads TGTGCCAGCAGCTTAGTCCCGGTTAACACTGAAGCTTTCTTT. Translation gives CASSLVPVNTEAFF.

This clonotype was observed many times. The chain joins TRBV7-2 to TRBJ2-3; D uncertain. This CDR3 comprises 13 residues. The V gene's germline CDR1 is SGHTA and CDR2 FQGNSA. The ends were cut back, 6 bases at V and 4 bases at J, with 11 bases in the middle. For the CDR3, the DNA is TGTGCCAGCAGTCCATATTACTCAGATACGCAGTATTTT. Protein product: CASSPYYSDTQYF.